A selection of T cell receptor beta chains follows, all from one sample in a study of T cell repertoires in cytomegalovirus infection. TCRdb re-analysed the reads in MiXCR, keeping a single row per CDR3 protein. The data show 600,000 to 800,000 distinct CDR3 sequences, with approximately 24% seen just once and 6.5% to 10% held by the top ten. The source material was CD8+ T cells from PBMCs. All receptors derive from a human donor in good health (CMV status not recorded). Some clones in this sample may be carry-over from other donors' samples. CDR3s include the opening cysteine and the closing phenylalanine or tryptophan. A D gene is named only where the DNA matches it firmly. Part of the rows lack a size; the others show once, few, many or a class for expanded clones.

>NA|TRBJ2-2|TRBV2|few
TGTGCCAGCAGTGGCGGGGCGCGGACCGGGGAGCTGTTTTTT
CASSGGARTGELFF
>NA|TRBJ1-2|TRBV14|few
TGTGCCAGCAGCCATGACAGGAGGACCACCTATGGCTACACCTTC
CASSHDRRTTYGYTF
>TRBD2|TRBJ2-5|TRBV29-1|NA
TGCAGCGTTGTGGTAGCGGGGGGGCTGGAGACCCAGTACTTC
CSVVVAGGLETQYF
>NA|TRBJ2-1|TRBV7-9|many
TGTGCCAGCAGCGATAGTCTAGGGCCCAGGAATGAGCAGTTCTTC
CASSDSLGPRNEQFF
>NA|TRBJ2-2|TRBV29-1|few
TGCAGCGTTGAATGGCTCCAACCCGGGGAGCTGTTTTTT
CSVEWLQPGELFF
>NA|TRBJ1-5|TRBV6-1|many
TGTGCCAGCAGTGCCTCCCAGGCGGCCCATAGCAATCAGCCCCAGCATTTT
CASSASQAAHSNQPQHF
>NA|TRBJ1-1|TRBV11-2|many
TGTGCCAGCAGCCCCACGGAGGGGCTGAACACTGAAGCTTTCTTT
CASSPTEGLNTEAFF
>TRBD2|TRBJ2-3|TRBV6-8|NA
TGTGCCAGCAGTTTGAAAAAGACTAGCGGGCTGTTCACAGATACGCAGTATTTT
CASSLKKTSGLFTDTQYF
>NA|TRBJ1-1|TRBV7-9|many
TGTGCCATTACACCTAGGGGGAACACTGAAGCTTTCTTT
CAITPRGNTEAFF
>NA|TRBJ2-1|TRBV11-3|few
TGTGCCAGCAGCTTAGGGCTGGGGTATGAGCAGTTCTTC
CASSLGLGYEQFF
>NA|TRBJ2-5|TRBV28|many
TGTGCCAGCAGTTCCCCGGGTCATACCCTTTGGACCCAGTACTTC
CASSSPGHTLWTQYF
>NA|TRBJ2-7|TRBV29-1|few
TGCAGCGTTGAAGCGGAGGACAAGGCCGGCTACGAGCAGTACTTC
CSVEAEDKAGYEQYF
>TRBD1|TRBJ2-2|TRBV28|few
TGTGCCACCATCGGGACAGCTACGAACACCGGGGAGCTGTTTTTT
CATIGTATNTGELFF
>TRBD1|TRBJ2-5|TRBV6-6|NA
TGTGCCAGCAGTTTAGGGACAGTGAAAGTGGAGACCCAGTACTTC
CASSLGTVKVETQYF